Reported below is one T cell receptor (beta chain). What it recognizes is unknown. TCRdb re-called the 5' RACE reads with MiXCR, one entry per CDR3 protein. The sample lists fewer than 600,000 distinct CDR3 sequences, less than 25% occurring once. These data belong to a study of T-cell memory formation after mild COVID-19. Findings and caveats of the study: Second-wave clones with a day 37 peak had unconfirmed SARS-CoV-2 specificity.

The CDR3 has 13 amino acids. V gave up 1 base and J gave up 8 bases, with 11 bases separating them. Per germline, CDR1 SEHNR and CDR2 FQNEAQ (reference sequence). The sequenced sample consisted of PBMCs or a T cell subset sorted from them (not recorded which). The sequence derives from an adult woman who had mild COVID-19 (a few samples of this study predate the infection). Cell type and time point are not known. The genes are TRBV7-9 and TRBJ1-2; D ambiguous. The CDR3 region is CASSLDWVDGYTF. As DNA, the CDR3 is TGTGCCAGCAGCTTAGACTGGGTTGACGGCTACACCTTC.